This T cell receptor beta chain was captured in a study of blood T cell repertoires in COVID-19. Looked up from germline, CDR1 is SGHNT and CDR2 is YENEEA. V was trimmed by 1 base and J by 5 bases, leaving 10 bases between them. The CDR3 covers 14 residues. The protocol was immunoSEQ multiplex PCR, while the TCRdb copy is restricted to in-frame clones and leaves out a portion. The data show some 80,000 clones, with about three quarters seen just once and around 21% held by the top ten. The clonotype comes from a woman of 80 years or more with active or convalescent COVID-19. This sequence joins TRBV11-3 and TRBJ2-3, with D perhaps matching TRBD1 (5 bases). Material for sequencing was peripheral blood. Here the CDR3 reads CASSLGVQGDTQYF. CDR3 coding DNA: TGTGCCAGCAGCTTAGGTGTTCAGGGAGATACGCAGTATTTT.